The T cell receptor beta chain described here comes from a study of blood T cell repertoires in COVID-19. Study background: Spain, Italy and the United States supplied samples that represented acute and convalescent COVID-19. PBMCs, B-cell-depleted T cells, or T cells were the source of the cDNA or gDNA that made up the material.

This clone showed up just once. Repertoires were generated with immunoSEQ multiplex PCR, while TCRdb's copy carries only in-frame clones and drops some. The profile shows about 360,000 clones, more than 75% of them singletons. Per germline, CDR1 ENHRY and CDR2 SYGVKD. There are 13 residues in the CDR3. With 1 base removed from V and 6 bases from J, the gap between germline ends came to 9 bases. Sequencing was carried out using peripheral blood. The chain is built from TRBV10-3 and TRBJ1-1; D is undetermined. The receptor was isolated from a human donor in a cohort sampled during active COVID-19. CDR3 amino acids: CAISELKSAEAFF. The CDR3 DNA follows: TGTGCCATCAGTGAGTTGAAGTCGGCTGAAGCTTTCTTT.